The entry that follows covers one T cell receptor (beta chain) sequence. These data originate in a study of tumor and adjacent non-tumor tissue in lung cancer. TCRbeta libraries were built with three rounds of nested PCR, modified from ARM-PCR. Using its own MiXCR run on the multiplex PCR reads, TCRdb lists one record per CDR3 protein. The sample lists around 40,000 distinct CDR3 sequences; roughly 66% were seen once. The V end lost 4 bases, the J end lost 4 bases, and 11 bases lay between the germline ends. The CDR3 sequence is 14 residues long. Germline CDR1 reads SGHRS; CDR2 reads YFSETQ. The template was RNA from unsorted bulk tissue. More than 3 cm separated this lung sample from the edge of the tumor.

The sequence came from a man in his fifties or sixties with non-small cell lung cancer. The chain recombines TRBV5-1 with TRBJ1-4; possibly TRBD1 for D (5 bases). The sequenced sample consisted of distant non-tumor lung tissue. CDR3: CASSGDGLNEKLFF. CDR3 nucleotides: TGCGCCAGCAGCGGGGACGGCCTTAATGAAAAACTGTTTTTT.